The TCR beta chain described here comes from a study of CD8 T cells in ankylosing spondylitis (dated by TCRdb to the late 2010s). Looking at the study overall: T cell receptor beta repertoires were profiled in healthy donors and ankylosing spondylitis patients so that disease-linked TCR variants could be found. Peripheral blood was sampled, and synovial fluid was also collected from ankylosing spondylitis patients. The full study cohort was made up of 25 ankylosing spondylitis patients and 108 healthy donors. Summary of the overall study and its limitations: The disease-linked clones had a CD8+ phenotype and were found at relatively low frequencies in peripheral blood. The disease-linked clones were reported as significantly enriched in matched synovial fluid samples from ankylosing spondylitis patients. Some motif variants had previously been reported in the synovial fluid and blood of reactive arthritis patients, which suggests shared mechanisms of disease initiation. A TCR beta motif made up of several highly homologous amino acid variants appeared to be characteristic of blood from ankylosing spondylitis patients.

Sequenced using an Illumina HiSeq 2500. TCR beta libraries were prepared by quantitative 5'-RACE with molecular barcodes. The authors' pipeline ran thus. To identify disease-linked TCR variants, a new computational method was used, one built on a probabilistic model of VDJ rearrangement. TCRdb reran the public reads through fastp at Q25 and MiXCR, keeping productive beta chains. Each entry is one CDR3 protein sequence, shown with its most common DNA and genes. TCRdb, rather than the study authors, made the V and J calls. The sample table holds approximately 290,000 distinct CDR3 sequences, of which around 20% were seen once. The top ten clones comprise about 3.7% of the sample. The sample holds a few counts of this clonotype. There is no known antigen for this receptor. Nothing much larger sits one base from this clone, and base qualities are not available. Sequencing was carried out using blood, either unsorted or a sorted T cell fraction (not recorded which). The clonotype was recovered from a female donor with ankylosing spondylitis or in good health (not recorded which).

At the DNA level, the sequence is TGCAGTGCTCAAAAGGTCGGGACTAGCGGGAGGGGTGAGCAGTTCTTC. The encoded protein is CSAQKVGTSGRGEQFF. The receptor chain draws on TRBV20-1 and TRBJ2-1; 16 junctional bases match TRBD2. From V the trimming removes 5 bases and from J it removes 9 bases, while the gene matches leave 10 bases of the junction unaccounted for. The CDR3 sequence holds 16 residues, the cysteine and phenylalanine included. CDR3 DNA is the only sequence kept; it has 48 bases, read in frame from the first base. CDR1 DFQATT and CDR2 SNEGSKA are derived from the germline V gene (reference sequence).